The clone carrying this T cell receptor beta chain was observed many times. What it binds is unknown. The sample originates from a study of T cells in Graves' hyperthyroidism and ophthalmopathy. Study results and limitations: From stable hyperthyroidism, ophthalmopathy was separated by a 13 V-J model.

An absence of ophthalmopathy progression within 18 months meant stable Graves' hyperthyroidism. TCR beta CDR3 regions were amplified from RNA. The TCR CDR3 was amplified in a first-round RT-PCR using the HTBI primer set. Each CDR3 protein is one row after TCRdb ran MiXCR on the multiplex PCR reads. The table lists approximately 630,000 distinct CDR3 sequences, 16% of them singletons, with less than 4.5% in the top ten. The V segment lost 5 bases and the J segment 7 bases; nucleotides outside the gene matches: 5. The germline V gene encodes CDR1 SGHTA and CDR2 FQGTGA. This CDR3 comprises 13 residues. The clonotype originates from a woman in her thirties with Graves' hyperthyroidism. The sequenced material came from blood. The J gene is TRBJ1-2, the V gene TRBV7-3; TRBD1 matches at 9 bases. The CDR3: CASSPGTGSGYTF. The CDR3 region has the DNA TGTGCCAGCAGCCCCGGGACAGGGAGTGGCTACACCTTC.